In its sample, the clone carrying this TCR beta chain was seen a few times. Germline trimming cut 4 bases from V and 4 bases from J; bases unmatched to any gene: 7. Germline lookup yields CDR1 LGHDT and CDR2 YNNKEL (reference sequence). The CDR3 totals 15 residues. The data belong to a study of blood T cells in healthy people across ages. Primers used in a second PCR of about 6 to 11 cycles were a sample-barcoded 5' primer and a J-beta primer mix. TCRdb itself ran the 5' RACE reads through MiXCR, one entry per CDR3 protein. The repertoire holds fewer than 2 million distinct CDR3 sequences, with about 39% as singletons.

Sample: blood. The chain joins TRBV3-1 to TRBJ2-3; TRBD1 matches 8 bases. The TCR comes from a human donor in good health. The CDR3 region is CASSRTGIGADTQYF. CDR3 DNA: TGTGCCAGCAGCCGGACAGGGATCGGGGCAGATACGCAGTATTTT.